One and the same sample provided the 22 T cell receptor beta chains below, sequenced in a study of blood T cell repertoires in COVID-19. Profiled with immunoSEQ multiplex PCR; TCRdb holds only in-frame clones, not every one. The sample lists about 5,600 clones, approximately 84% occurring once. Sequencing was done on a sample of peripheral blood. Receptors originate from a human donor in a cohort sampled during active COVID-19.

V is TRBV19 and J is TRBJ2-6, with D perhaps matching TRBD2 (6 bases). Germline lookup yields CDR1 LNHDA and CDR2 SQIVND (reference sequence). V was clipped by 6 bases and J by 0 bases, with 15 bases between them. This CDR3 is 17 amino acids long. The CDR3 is CASRRMDGGSGANVLTF. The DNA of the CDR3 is TGTGCCAGTAGACGGATGGACGGGGGCTCTGGGGCCAACGTCCTGACTTTC.

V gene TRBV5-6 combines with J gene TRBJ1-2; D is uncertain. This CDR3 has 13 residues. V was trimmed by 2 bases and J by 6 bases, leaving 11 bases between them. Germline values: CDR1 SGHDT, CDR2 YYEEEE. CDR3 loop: CASSFGGKDGYTF. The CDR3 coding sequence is TGTGCCAGCAGCTTCGGAGGGAAGGATGGCTACACCTTC.

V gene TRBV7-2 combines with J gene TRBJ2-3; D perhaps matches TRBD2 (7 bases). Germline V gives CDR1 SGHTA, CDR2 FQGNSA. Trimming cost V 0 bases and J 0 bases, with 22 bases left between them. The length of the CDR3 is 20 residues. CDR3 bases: TGTGCCAGCAGCTTAGCGCAGGGGCAGACGGCGGGGGCTAGCACAGATACGCAGTATTTT. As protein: CASSLAQGQTAGASTDTQYF.

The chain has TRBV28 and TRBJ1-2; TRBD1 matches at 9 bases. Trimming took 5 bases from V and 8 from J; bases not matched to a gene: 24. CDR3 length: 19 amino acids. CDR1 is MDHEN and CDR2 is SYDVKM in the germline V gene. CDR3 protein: CASSPSGQGKDGTARGYTF. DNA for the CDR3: TGTGCCAGCAGTCCCAGCGGACAGGGGAAAGATGGAACGGCGAGGGGCTACACCTTC.

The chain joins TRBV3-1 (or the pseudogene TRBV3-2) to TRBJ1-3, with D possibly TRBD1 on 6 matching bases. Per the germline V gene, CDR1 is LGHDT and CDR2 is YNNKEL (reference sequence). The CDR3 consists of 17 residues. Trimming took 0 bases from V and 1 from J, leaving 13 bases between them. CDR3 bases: TGTGCCAGCAGCCAAGAAGGGGTCAGGGGTTCTGGAAACACCATATATTTT. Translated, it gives CASSQEGVRGSGNTIYF.

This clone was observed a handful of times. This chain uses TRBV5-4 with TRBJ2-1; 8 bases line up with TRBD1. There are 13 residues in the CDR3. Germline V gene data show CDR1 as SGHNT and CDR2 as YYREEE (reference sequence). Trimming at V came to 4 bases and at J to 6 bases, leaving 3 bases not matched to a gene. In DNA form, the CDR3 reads TGTGCCAGCAGCCTCACAGGGGGCAATGAGCAGTTCTTC. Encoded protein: CASSLTGGNEQFF.

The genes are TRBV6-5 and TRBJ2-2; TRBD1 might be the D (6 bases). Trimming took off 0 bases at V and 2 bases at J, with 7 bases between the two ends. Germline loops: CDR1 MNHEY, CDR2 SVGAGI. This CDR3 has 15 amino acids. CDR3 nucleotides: TGTGCCAGCAGTTACTCGACAGGCAACACCGGGGAGCTGTTTTTT. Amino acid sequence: CASSYSTGNTGELFF.

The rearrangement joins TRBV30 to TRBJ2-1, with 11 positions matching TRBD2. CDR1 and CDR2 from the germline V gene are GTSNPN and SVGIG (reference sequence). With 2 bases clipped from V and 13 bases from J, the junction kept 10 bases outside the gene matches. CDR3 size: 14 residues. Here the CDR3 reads CAWSSSLAGVFQFF. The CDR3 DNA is TGTGCCTGGAGTTCATCACTAGCGGGAGTTTTCCAGTTCTTC.

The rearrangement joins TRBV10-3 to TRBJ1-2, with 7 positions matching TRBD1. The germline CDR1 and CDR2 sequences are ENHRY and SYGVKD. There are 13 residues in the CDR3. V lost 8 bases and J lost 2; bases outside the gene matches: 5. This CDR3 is CAIRDSRNYGYTF. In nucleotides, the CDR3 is TGTGCCATCCGGGACAGCCGCAACTATGGCTACACCTTC.

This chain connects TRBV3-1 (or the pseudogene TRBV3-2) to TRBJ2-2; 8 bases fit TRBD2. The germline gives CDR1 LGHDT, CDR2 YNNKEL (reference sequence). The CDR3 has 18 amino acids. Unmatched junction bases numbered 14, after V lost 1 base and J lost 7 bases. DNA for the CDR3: TGTGCCAGCAGCCAAGGAAACCGAGCGGGAGCCTTCGGCGGGGAGCTGTTTTTT. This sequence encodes CASSQGNRAGAFGGELFF.

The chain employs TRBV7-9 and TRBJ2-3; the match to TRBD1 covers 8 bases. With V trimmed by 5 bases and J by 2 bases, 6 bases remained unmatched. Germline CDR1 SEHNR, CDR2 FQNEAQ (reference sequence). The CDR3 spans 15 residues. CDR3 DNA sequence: TGTGCCAGCAGCGGACAGGGAAGGCTCACAGATACGCAGTATTTT. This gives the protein CASSGQGRLTDTQYF.

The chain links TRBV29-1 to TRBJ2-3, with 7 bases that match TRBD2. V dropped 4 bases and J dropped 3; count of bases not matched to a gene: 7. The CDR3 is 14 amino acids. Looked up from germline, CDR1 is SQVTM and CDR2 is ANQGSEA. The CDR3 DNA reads TGCAGCGTTGCCGGCGGGAGAGGGACAGATACGCAGTATTTT. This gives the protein CSVAGGRGTDTQYF.

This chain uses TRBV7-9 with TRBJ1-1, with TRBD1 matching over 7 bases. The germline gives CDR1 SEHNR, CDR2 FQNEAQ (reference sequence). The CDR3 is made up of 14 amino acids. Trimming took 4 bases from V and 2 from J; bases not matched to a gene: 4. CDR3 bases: TGTGCCAGCAGCTCAGGACAGGCAAACACTGAAGCTTTCTTT. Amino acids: CASSSGQANTEAFF. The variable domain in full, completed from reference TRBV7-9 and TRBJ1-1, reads DTGVSQNPRHKITKRGQNVTFRCDPISEHNRLYWYRQTLGQGPEFLTYFQNEAQLEKSRLLSDRFSAERPKGSFSTLEIQRTEQGDSAMYLCASSSGQANTEAFFGQGTRLTVV.

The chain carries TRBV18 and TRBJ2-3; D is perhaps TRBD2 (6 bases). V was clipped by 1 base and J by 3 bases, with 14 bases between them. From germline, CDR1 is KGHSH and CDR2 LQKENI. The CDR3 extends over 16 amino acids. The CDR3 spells CASSPLTNRETDTQYF. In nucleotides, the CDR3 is TGTGCCAGCTCACCACTGACTAACCGGGAGACAGATACGCAGTATTTT.

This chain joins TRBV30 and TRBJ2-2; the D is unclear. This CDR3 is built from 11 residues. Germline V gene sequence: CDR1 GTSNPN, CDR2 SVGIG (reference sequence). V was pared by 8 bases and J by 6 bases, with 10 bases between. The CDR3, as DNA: TGTGCCAACACGGCGGCCGGGGAGCTGTTTTTT. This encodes CANTAAGELFF.

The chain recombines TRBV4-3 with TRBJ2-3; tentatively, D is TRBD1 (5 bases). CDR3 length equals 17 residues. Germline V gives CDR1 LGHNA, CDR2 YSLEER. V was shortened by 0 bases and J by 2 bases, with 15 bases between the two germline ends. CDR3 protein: CASSQEGALPITDTQYF. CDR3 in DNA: TGCGCCAGCAGCCAAGAAGGGGCCTTACCTATCACAGATACGCAGTATTTT.

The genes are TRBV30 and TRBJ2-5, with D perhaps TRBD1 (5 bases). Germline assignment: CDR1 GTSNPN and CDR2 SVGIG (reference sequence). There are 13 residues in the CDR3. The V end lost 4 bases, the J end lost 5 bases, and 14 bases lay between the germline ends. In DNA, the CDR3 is TGTGCCTGGACAAGGGGAAATTTGGAGACCCAGTACTTC. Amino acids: CAWTRGNLETQYF.

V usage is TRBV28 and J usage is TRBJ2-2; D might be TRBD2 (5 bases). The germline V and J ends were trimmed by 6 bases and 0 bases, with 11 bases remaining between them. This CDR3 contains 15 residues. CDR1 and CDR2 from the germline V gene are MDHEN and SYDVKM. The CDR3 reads CASRASNANTGELFF. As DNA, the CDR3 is TGTGCCAGCAGGGCTAGCAATGCGAACACCGGGGAGCTGTTTTTT. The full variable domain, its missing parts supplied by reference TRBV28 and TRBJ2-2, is DVKVTQSSRYLVKRTGEKVFLECVQDMDHENMFWYRQDPGLGLRLIYFSYDVKMKEKGDIPEGYSVSREKKERFSLILESASTNQTSMYLCASRASNANTGELFFGEGSRLTVL.

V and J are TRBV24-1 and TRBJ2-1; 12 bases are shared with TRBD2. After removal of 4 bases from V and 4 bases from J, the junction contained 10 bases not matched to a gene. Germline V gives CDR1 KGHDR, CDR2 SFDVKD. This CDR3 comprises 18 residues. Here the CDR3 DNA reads TGTGCCACCAGTGACCCCGGACGAGGACTAGCGGGATACAATGAGCAGTTCTTC. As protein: CATSDPGRGLAGYNEQFF.

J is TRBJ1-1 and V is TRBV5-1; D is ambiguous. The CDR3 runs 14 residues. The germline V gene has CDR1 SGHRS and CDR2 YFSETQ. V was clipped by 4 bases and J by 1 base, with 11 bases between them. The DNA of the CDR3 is TGCGCCAGCAGCCGTCAACTCCGGAACACTGAAGCTTTCTTT. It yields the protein CASSRQLRNTEAFF.

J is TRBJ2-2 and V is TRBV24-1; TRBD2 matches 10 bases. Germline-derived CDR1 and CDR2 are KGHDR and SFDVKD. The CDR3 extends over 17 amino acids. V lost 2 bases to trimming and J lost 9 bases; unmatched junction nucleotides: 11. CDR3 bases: TGTGCCACCAGTGATTACCAAGGAGCGGGAGGGATTCGGGAGCTGTTTTTT. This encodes CATSDYQGAGGIRELFF.

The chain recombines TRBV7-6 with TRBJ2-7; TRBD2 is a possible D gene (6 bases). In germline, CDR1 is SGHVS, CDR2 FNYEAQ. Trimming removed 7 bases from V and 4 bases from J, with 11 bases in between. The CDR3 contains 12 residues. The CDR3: CASIGSGYEQYF. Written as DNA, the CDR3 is TGTGCCAGCATCGGTAGCGGTTACGAGCAGTACTTC. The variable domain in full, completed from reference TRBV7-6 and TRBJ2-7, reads GAGVSQSPRYKVTKRGQDVALRCDPISGHVSLYWYRQALGQGPEFLTYFNYEAQQDKSGLPNDRFSAERPEGSISTLTIQRTEQRDSAMYRCASIGSGYEQYFGPGTRLTVT.